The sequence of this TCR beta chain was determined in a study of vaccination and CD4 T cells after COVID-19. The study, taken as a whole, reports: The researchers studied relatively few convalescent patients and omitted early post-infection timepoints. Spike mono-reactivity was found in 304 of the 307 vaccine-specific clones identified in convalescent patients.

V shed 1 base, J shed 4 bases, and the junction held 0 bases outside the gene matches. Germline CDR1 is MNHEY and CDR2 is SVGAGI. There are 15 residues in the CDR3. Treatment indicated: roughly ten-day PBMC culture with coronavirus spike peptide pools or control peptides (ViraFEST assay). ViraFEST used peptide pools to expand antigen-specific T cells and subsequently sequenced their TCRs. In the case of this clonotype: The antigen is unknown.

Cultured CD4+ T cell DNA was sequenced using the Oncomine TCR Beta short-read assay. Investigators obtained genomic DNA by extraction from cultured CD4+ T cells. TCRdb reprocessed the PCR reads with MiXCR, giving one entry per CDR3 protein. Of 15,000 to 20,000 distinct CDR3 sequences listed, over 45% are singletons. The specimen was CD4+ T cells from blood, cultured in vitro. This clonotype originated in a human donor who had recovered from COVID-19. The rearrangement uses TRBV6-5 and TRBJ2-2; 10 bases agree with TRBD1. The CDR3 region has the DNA TGTGCCAGCAGTTACTGGACAGGGGGCACCGGGGAGCTGTTTTTT. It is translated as CASSYWTGGTGELFF.